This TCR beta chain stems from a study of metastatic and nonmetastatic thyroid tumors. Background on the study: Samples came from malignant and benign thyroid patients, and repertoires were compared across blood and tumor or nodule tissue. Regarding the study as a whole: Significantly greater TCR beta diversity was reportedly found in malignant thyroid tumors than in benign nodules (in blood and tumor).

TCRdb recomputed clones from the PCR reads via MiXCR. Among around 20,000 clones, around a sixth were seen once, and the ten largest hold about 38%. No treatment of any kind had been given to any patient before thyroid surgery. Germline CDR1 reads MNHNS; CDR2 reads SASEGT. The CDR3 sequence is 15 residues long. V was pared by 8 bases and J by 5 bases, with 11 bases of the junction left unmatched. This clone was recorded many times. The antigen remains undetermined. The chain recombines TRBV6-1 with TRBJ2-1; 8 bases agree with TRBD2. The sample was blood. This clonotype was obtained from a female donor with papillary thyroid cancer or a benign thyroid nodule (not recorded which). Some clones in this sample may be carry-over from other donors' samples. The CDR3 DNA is TGTGCCAGCTCAATTCGGACTAGCAACGACAATGAGCAGTTCTTC. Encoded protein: CASSIRTSNDNEQFF.